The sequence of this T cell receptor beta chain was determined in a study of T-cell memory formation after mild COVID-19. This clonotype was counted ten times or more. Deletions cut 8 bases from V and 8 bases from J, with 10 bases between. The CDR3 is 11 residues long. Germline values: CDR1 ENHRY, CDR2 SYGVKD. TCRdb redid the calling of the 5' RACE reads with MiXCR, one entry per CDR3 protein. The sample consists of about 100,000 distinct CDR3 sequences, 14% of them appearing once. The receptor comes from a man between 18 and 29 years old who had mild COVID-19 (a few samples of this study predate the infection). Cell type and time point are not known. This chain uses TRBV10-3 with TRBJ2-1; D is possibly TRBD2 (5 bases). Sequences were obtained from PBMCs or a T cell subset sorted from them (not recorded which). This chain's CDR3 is CAIGELDEQFF. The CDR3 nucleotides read TGTGCCATCGGGGAGTTGGATGAGCAGTTCTTC.